This is a list of T cell receptor beta chains from one sample in a study of glioma-infiltrating T cells after dendritic cell vaccination. Only in-frame clones appear in the TCRdb table, and some are missing; sequencing was by immunoSEQ multiplex PCR. The data hold tens of thousands of clones, with 85% observed a single time. The source was blood, collected before dendritic cell vaccination. All receptors come from a human donor with glioblastoma. CDR3s include the opening cysteine and the closing phenylalanine or tryptophan. Fields, in order: V gene, clone size, J gene, D gene, CDR3 protein, CDR3 DNA. D genes are given only for firm matches. The size entry is marked missing in some rows and otherwise reads once, few, many or a size class.

>TRBV18|.|TRBJ1-1|TRBD1
CASSSTGGPPEAFF
TGTGCCAGCTCGTCGACAGGGGGCCCGCCTGAAGCTTTCTTT
>TRBV7-2|few|TRBJ1-2|.
CASSLFLSQAYGYTF
TGTGCCAGCAGCTTATTCCTTTCACAGGCCTATGGCTACACCTTC
>TRBV9|.|TRBJ1-2|.
CASSVGSIYGYTF
TGTGCCAGCAGCGTGGGCTCCATCTATGGCTACACCTTC
>TRBV6-6|.|TRBJ1-2|.
CAILGEGYTF
TGTGCCATCCTCGGGGAGGGCTACACCTTC
>TRBV7-9|few|TRBJ2-1|.
CASSLMAISEQFF
TGTGCCAGCAGCTTAATGGCAATCAGTGAGCAGTTCTTC
>TRBV7-9|.|TRBJ1-2|TRBD1
CASSLAGRGTNYGYTF
TGTGCCAGCAGCTTAGCGGGCAGGGGGACTAACTATGGCTACACCTTC
>TRBV2|once|TRBJ2-7|TRBD1
CASSRTGYEQYF
TGTGCCAGCAGCCGGACAGGCTACGAGCAGTACTTC
>TRBV5-4|.|TRBJ1-1|TRBD1
CASSQTGSTEAFF
TGTGCCAGCAGCCAGACAGGGAGCACTGAAGCTTTCTTT
>TRBV27|.|TRBJ1-6|.
CASSLRGRSYNSPLHF
TGTGCCAGCAGTTTAAGGGGCAGATCTTATAATTCACCCCTCCACTTT
>TRBV7-9|.|TRBJ1-1|.
CASSFRRTAGGTEAFF
TGTGCCAGCAGCTTCCGTCGGACGGCCGGGGGCACTGAAGCTTTCTTT
>TRBV7-9|once|TRBJ1-4|.
CASNLGGGPNEKLFF
TGTGCCAGCAACCTCGGTGGCGGTCCTAATGAAAAACTGTTTTTT
>TRBV14|.|TRBJ2-7|.
CASSQGQGPYEQYF
TGTGCCAGCAGCCAAGGCCAGGGCCCCTACGAGCAGTACTTC
>TRBV9|.|TRBJ2-3|.
CASSVAGGTTDTQYF
TGTGCCAGCAGCGTAGCTGGGGGCACCACAGATACGCAGTATTTT
>TRBV7-2|.|TRBJ2-3|TRBD2
CASSRTSGGNADTQYF
TGTGCCAGCAGCCGGACTAGCGGGGGGAATGCAGATACGCAGTATTTT
>TRBV9|.|TRBJ2-3|.
CASSPSTLSTDTQYF
TGTGCCAGCAGCCCCTCTACTCTTAGCACAGATACGCAGTATTTT
>TRBV6-5|once|TRBJ1-2|.
CASSYSSYGGSGYTF
TGTGCCAGCAGTTACTCGAGTTACGGGGGGAGCGGCTACACCTTC
>TRBV6-6|few|TRBJ1-1|.
CASREGRIEAFF
TGTGCCAGCAGGGAGGGAAGGATAGAAGCTTTCTTT
>TRBV4-1|.|TRBJ1-6|TRBD1
CASSQDAGGSSPLHF
TGCGCCAGCAGCCAAGATGCAGGGGGGAGTTCACCCCTCCACTTT
>TRBV2|.|TRBJ1-4|.
CASSESAGGGYEKLFF
TGTGCCAGCAGTGAGTCGGCCGGTGGGGGGTATGAAAAACTGTTTTTT
>TRBV5-1|.|TRBJ1-2|TRBD1
CASSLTGQGDRGYTF
TGCGCCAGCAGCTTGACCGGACAGGGGGATCGGGGCTACACCTTC
>TRBV30|.|TRBJ2-3|TRBD2
CAWSLAGGTDTQYF
TGTGCCTGGAGTTTAGCGGGAGGCACAGATACGCAGTATTTT
>TRBV2|.|TRBJ2-7|.
CASSTSGGLSYEQYF
TGTGCCAGCAGTACCTCGGGGGGCCTCTCCTACGAGCAGTACTTC
>TRBV5-4|.|TRBJ1-1|.
CASSLAGGDTEAFF
TGTGCCAGCAGCTTGGCCGGGGGGGACACTGAAGCTTTCTTT
>TRBV5-1|.|TRBJ2-1|TRBD1
CASSEDRGTNEQFF
TGCGCCAGCAGCGAGGACAGGGGGACCAATGAGCAGTTCTTC
>TRBV19|.|TRBJ1-5|.
CASSDRWDQHF
TGTGCCAGTAGCGACAGGTGGGATCAGCATTTT
>TRBV5-4|.|TRBJ2-2|TRBD2
CASSLRLAVNTGELFF
TGTGCCAGCAGCCTCCGACTAGCGGTGAACACCGGGGAGCTGTTTTTT
>TRBV4-3|.|TRBJ2-1|.
CASSQDSPESSYNEQFF
TGCGCCAGCAGCCAAGATTCGCCGGAGAGCTCCTACAATGAGCAGTTCTTC
>TRBV9|.|TRBJ1-2|.
CASGKTANYGYTF
TGTGCCAGCGGAAAGACAGCAAACTATGGCTACACCTTC
>TRBV4-3|.|TRBJ2-2|TRBD2
CASSQAGGAATGELFF
TGCGCCAGCAGCCAAGCCGGGGGGGCCGCCACCGGGGAGCTGTTTTTT
>TRBV7-9|.|TRBJ2-3|.
CASSLPRDTDTQYF
TGTGCCAGCAGCTTACCCAGGGACACAGATACGCAGTATTTT
>TRBV5-1|.|TRBJ1-1|.
CASSFTGYTDTEAFF
TGCGCCAGCAGCTTTACAGGGTATACGGACACTGAAGCTTTCTTT
>TRBV7-2|.|TRBJ1-2|.
CASSLSGGYGYTF
TGTGCCAGCAGCTTATCAGGAGGATATGGCTACACCTTC
>TRBV9|few|TRBJ2-5|.
CASSVEFRVETQYF
TGTGCCAGCAGCGTAGAATTCAGGGTAGAGACCCAGTACTTC
>TRBV18|.|TRBJ1-2|.
CASSPTGKWDGYTF
TGTGCCAGCTCACCAACAGGGAAATGGGATGGCTACACCTTC
>TRBV9|.|TRBJ2-5|TRBD2
CASSARMGLAGETQYF
TGTGCCAGCAGCGCGCGTATGGGACTAGCGGGCGAGACCCAGTACTTC
>TRBV5-4|.|TRBJ2-7|.
CASSLDGYEQYF
TGTGCCAGCAGCCTGGACGGCTACGAGCAGTACTTC